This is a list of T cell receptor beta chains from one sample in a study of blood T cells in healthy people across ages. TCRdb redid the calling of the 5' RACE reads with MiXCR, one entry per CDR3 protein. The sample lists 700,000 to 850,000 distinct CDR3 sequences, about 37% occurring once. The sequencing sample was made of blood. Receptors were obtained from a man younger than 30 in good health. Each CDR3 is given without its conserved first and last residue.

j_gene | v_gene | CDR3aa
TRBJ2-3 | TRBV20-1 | SAPWMGGRTDTQY
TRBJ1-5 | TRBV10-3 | AISEWGHNQPQH
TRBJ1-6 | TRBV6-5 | ASRRGVSNPPLH
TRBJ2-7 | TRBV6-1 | ASSINYEQY
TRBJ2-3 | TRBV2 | ASPGSDTQY
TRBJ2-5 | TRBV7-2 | ASSLDHSQETQY
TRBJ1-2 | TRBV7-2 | ASSLRPKGDGYT
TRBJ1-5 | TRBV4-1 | ASGAPGHPSNQPQH
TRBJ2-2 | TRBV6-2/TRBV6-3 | AGSRDGPNTGELF
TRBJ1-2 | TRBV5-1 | ASSLGGDRRGGYT
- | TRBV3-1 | ASSREPGGIQETQY
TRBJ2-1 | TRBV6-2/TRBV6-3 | ASRATGEETQF
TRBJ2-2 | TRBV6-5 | ASSLGGAGELF
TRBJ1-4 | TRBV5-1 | ASSLESADNEKLF
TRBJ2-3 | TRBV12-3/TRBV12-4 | ASSPSTRTSTDTQY
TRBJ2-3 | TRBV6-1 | ASSRNGLAGFTDTQY
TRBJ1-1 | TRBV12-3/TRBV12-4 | ASRPERAKAEAF
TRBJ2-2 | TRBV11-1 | ASSFTTLYTGTGDTGELF
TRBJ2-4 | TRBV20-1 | SARDFLAGDYNEQY
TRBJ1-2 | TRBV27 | ASSLSLNSRYT
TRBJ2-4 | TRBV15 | ATSREQAAKNIQY
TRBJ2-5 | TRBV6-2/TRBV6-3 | ASSSTLTGGSQETQY
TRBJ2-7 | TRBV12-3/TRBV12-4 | ASSQTGRGVNEQY
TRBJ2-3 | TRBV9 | ASSIGQGNVASTDTQY
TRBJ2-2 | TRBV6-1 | ASSPWLAGGENTGELF
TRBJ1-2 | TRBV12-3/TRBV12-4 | ASTKLEGGQLYGYT
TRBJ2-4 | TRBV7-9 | ASSPRDALSDIQY
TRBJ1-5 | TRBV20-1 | SARRDETSNQPQH
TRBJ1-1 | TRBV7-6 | ASSATGENTEAF
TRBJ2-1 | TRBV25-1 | ASSGHNYNEQF
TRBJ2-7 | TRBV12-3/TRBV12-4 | ASSSQGGYEQY
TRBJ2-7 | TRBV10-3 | AISAAGTGNEQY
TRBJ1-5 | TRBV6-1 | ASSAQVTGSNQPQH
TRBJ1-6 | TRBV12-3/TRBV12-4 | ASSFLDSPPH
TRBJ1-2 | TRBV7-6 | ASSLYPGITDGYT
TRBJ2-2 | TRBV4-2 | ASSQDLNGGSTGELF
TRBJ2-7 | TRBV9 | ASSLKTGAEQY
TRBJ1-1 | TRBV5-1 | ASSLEGLQRGTEAF
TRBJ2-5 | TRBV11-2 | ASSLEPRAETQY
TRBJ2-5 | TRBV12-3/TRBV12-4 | ASRLTGYSRPQY
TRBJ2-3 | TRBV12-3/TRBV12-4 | ASSTRGVVRADTQY